This T cell receptor beta chain was found in a study of graft-versus-host responses after intestinal transplantation. Study-level results: Peak circulating GvH clone levels were associated with early post-transplant HvG declines.

The CDR3 runs to 15 residues. The germline V gene has CDR1 MNHEY and CDR2 SVGAGI. J was trimmed by 0 bases and V by 4 bases; bases with no gene match: 2. On this clone: Its antigen is not known.

Generated by immunoSEQ multiplex PCR, the TCRdb table keeps only in-frame clones and is missing some. The sample consists of about 110,000 clones, just under 95% of them appearing once. The source was unstimulated CD8+ T cells sorted from spleen or lymph node cells, collected before intestinal transplant. This chain uses TRBV6-5 with TRBJ1-1; 10 bases align to TRBD1. This clonotype was sampled from a human donor who received an intestinal transplant. CDR3 sequence reads: CASSWDRGLNTEAFF. The CDR3 bases are TGTGCCAGCAGTTGGGACAGGGGACTGAACACTGAAGCTTTCTTT.